Each of the 14 T cell receptor beta chains below was sequenced from the same sample in a study of CD8+ T cells in alopecia areata. cDNA serving as the sequencing template came from extracted, reverse transcribed RNA. Method: immunoSEQ multiplex PCR; TCRdb's copy keeps in-frame clones and lacks some. The sample carries 75,000 to 100,000 clones, around 45% recorded once. Material for sequencing was CD4+ T cells sorted from blood. Source of these receptors: a human donor with alopecia areata.

The chain joins TRBV5-6 to TRBJ2-5; D not resolved. The V gene's germline CDR1 is SGHDT and CDR2 YYEEEE. This CDR3 has 11 residues. Trimming pared 0 bases from V and 7 bases from J, leaving 4 bases between. The CDR3 DNA follows: TGTGCCAGCAGCTTGGGCGGGACCCAGTACTTC. Residues: CASSLGGTQYF.

The chain has TRBV7-2 and TRBJ2-3; 7 bases agree with TRBD1. From germline, CDR1 is SGHTA and CDR2 FQGNSA. Trimming took 5 bases from V and 8 from J; bases not matched to a gene: 10. This CDR3 region has 14 residues. CDR3 residues: CASSRGPKGATQYF. The CDR3 DNA follows: TGTGCCAGCAGCAGAGGGCCAAAGGGGGCTACGCAGTATTTT.

At least ten counts were recorded for this clone. The rearrangement links TRBV5-1 to TRBJ2-5, with TRBD2 matching 9 bases. Trimming at V came to 1 base and at J to 4 bases, leaving 8 bases not matched to a gene. The CDR3 length is 16 residues. Germline assignment: CDR1 SGHRS and CDR2 YFSETQ. The CDR3 nucleotides read TGCGCCAGCAGCTTGCTAGCGGGACCCGCAGTAGAGACCCAGTACTTC. Amino acid sequence: CASSLLAGPAVETQYF.

The table lists this clone with a count of one. This chain connects TRBV6-1 to TRBJ2-7; a weak D match, TRBD1 (6 bases). Trimming left V 2 bases short and J 3 bases short, with 20 bases between. The germline gives CDR1 MNHNS, CDR2 SASEGT. The CDR3 is 17 amino acids. The CDR3 loop reads CASSELFVQGLIYEQYF. The CDR3 region has the DNA TGTGCCAGCAGTGAACTCTTCGTTCAGGGGTTAATCTACGAGCAGTACTTC.

This sequence joins TRBV30 and TRBJ1-5, with a weak D call TRBD1 (6 bases). Germline V gene sequence: CDR1 GTSNPN, CDR2 SVGIG (reference sequence). V was clipped by 1 base and J by 7 bases, with 17 bases between them. The CDR3 runs 15 residues. In DNA form, the CDR3 reads TGTGCCTGGAGTGATGAACAGGGAGGTTACCAGCCCCAGCATTTT. Its protein product is CAWSDEQGGYQPQHF.

This clone was counted a single time. This chain links TRBV30 with TRBJ1-1; 11 bases align to TRBD1. The CDR3 extends over 11 amino acids. V dropped 4 bases and J dropped 10; count of bases not matched to a gene: 2. Germline CDR1 is GTSNPN and CDR2 is SVGIG (reference sequence). CDR3 loop: CAWIGTGGAFF. The CDR3 DNA sequence: TGTGCCTGGATTGGGACAGGGGGAGCTTTCTTT.

The chain links TRBV30 to TRBJ2-1; 11 positions match TRBD2. The CDR3 totals 17 residues. Trimming cost V 0 bases and J 7 bases; bases outside gene matches: 11. Germline V gene lookup returns CDR1 GTSNPN and CDR2 SVGIG (reference sequence). CDR3 DNA sequence: TGTGCCTGGAGTGTACTGGCTAGCGGGAGGTCCCCTAATGAGCAGTTCTTC. Translated, it gives CAWSVLASGRSPNEQFF.

This clone was detected many times. J is TRBJ2-1 and V is TRBV14; 9 bases are a match to TRBD2. With 1 base clipped from V and 4 bases from J, the junction kept 5 bases outside the gene matches. CDR1 and CDR2 from the germline V gene are SGHDN and FVKESK. The CDR3 is 16 amino acids. CDR3 nucleotides: TGTGCCAGCAGCCAAGGCGGGGGGGCTCTGTACAATGAGCAGTTCTTC. Its translation is CASSQGGGALYNEQFF.

The chain carries TRBV7-2 and TRBJ2-3; 9 nucleotides align to TRBD2. Per germline, CDR1 SGHTA and CDR2 FQGNSA. Germline trimming cut 7 bases from V and 0 bases from J; bases unmatched to any gene: 14. This CDR3 has 18 amino acids. For the CDR3, the DNA is TGTGCCAGCATTGGGGGCGGGAGGGCCTCTGGTAGCACAGATACGCAGTATTTT. Residues: CASIGGGRASGSTDTQYF.

The chain carries TRBV19 and TRBJ2-3; D unclear. This CDR3 has 15 amino acids. Germline V CDR1 and CDR2: LNHDA, SQIVND (reference sequence). The V end was cut by 3 bases, the J end by 4 bases, with 14 bases between. The CDR3 DNA is TGTGCCAGTAGTATGGAGCCAGAAGGTGCAGATACGCAGTATTTT. This encodes CASSMEPEGADTQYF.

The V and J genes are TRBV15 and TRBJ2-7; 9 bases line up with TRBD1. The germline V gene encodes CDR1 LNHNV and CDR2 YYDKDF (reference sequence). The CDR3 consists of 15 residues. Trimming took 3 bases from V and 3 from J; bases not matched to a gene: 6. The CDR3 DNA is TGTGCCACCAGCAGCGGGACAGGGTGGTTCTACGAGCAGTACTTC. Encoded protein: CATSSGTGWFYEQYF.

The V and J genes are TRBV7-3 and TRBJ2-1, with a tentative D call TRBD1 (6 bases). From germline, CDR1 is SGHTA and CDR2 FQGTGA. Trimming took 2 bases from V and 7 from J, leaving 9 bases between them. The CDR3 is made up of 13 amino acids. CDR3 sequence: CASSLDRSNEQFF. As DNA, the CDR3 is TGTGCCAGCAGCTTAGACAGGTCGAATGAGCAGTTCTTC. The full variable domain, in which reference TRBV7-3 and TRBJ2-1 provide the parts outside the CDR3, is GAGVSQTPSNKVTEKGKYVELRCDPISGHTALYWYRQSLGQGPEFLIYFQGTGAADDSGLPNDRFFAVRPEGSVSTLKIQRTERGDSAVYLCASSLDRSNEQFFGPGTRLTVL.

The chain has TRBV7-9 and TRBJ2-7; D possibly corresponds to TRBD1 (5 bases). V lost 2 bases and J 4 bases, leaving 12 bases between the germline ends. CDR3 length: 14 amino acids. CDR1 and CDR2 from the germline V gene are SEHNR and FQNEAQ (reference sequence). The CDR3: CASSLRLGAYEQYF. The CDR3 coding sequence is TGTGCCAGCAGCTTACGATTAGGGGCGTACGAGCAGTACTTC.

This clone occurred a few times. This chain uses TRBV4-1 with TRBJ2-1, with 11 bases lining up with TRBD2. The V and J ends lost 0 bases and 2 bases, in that order; junction bases with no gene match: 6. CDR1 MGHRA and CDR2 YSYEKL come from the germline V gene. The CDR3 length is 18 residues. CDR3 nucleotides: TGCGCCAGCAGCCAAGAGGCCACTAGCGGGAGCACCTACAATGAGCAGTTCTTC. As protein: CASSQEATSGSTYNEQFF.